The 18 T cell receptor beta chains in this list originate from one sample, sequenced in a study of response to subunit inactivated influenza vaccine. MiXCR, run by TCRdb on the RT-PCR reads, gives a single entry per CDR3 protein. The sample carries 700,000 to 900,000 distinct CDR3 sequences, roughly 20% recorded once. Specimen: PBMCs from blood, collected about 5 days after vaccination. Source of these receptors: a man aged 50 to 60 who received an inactivated influenza vaccine.

In this sample, this clonotype turned up a few times. V and J are TRBV29-1 and TRBJ2-1, with TRBD1 matching over 8 bases. Germline values: CDR1 SQVTM, CDR2 ANQGSEA. The CDR3 has 18 amino acids. Trimming took 7 bases from V and 7 from J; bases not matched to a gene: 24. DNA of the CDR3: TGCAGCGCTTTGAGAGGGGGGACAGGCCTATACAGGAGAAATGAGCAGTTCTTC. This codes for CSALRGGTGLYRRNEQFF.

This clonotype was detected only a few times. V and J are TRBV29-1 and TRBJ2-1; TRBD2 matches 14 bases. The CDR3 contains 19 residues. J gave up 0 bases and V 3 bases, and 10 bases lay outside the gene matches. From germline, CDR1 is SQVTM and CDR2 ANQGSEA. The CDR3 here is CSVERWGTSGGSSYNEQFF. In DNA, the CDR3 is TGCAGCGTTGAGCGCTGGGGGACTAGCGGGGGCAGCTCCTACAATGAGCAGTTCTTC.

This clonotype was observed at least ten times. This chain joins TRBV29-1 and TRBJ2-1, with 8 bases aligning to TRBD2. This CDR3 is 14 amino acids long. V lost 7 bases, J lost 2 bases, and 7 bases stayed unmatched. The germline V gene encodes CDR1 SQVTM and CDR2 ANQGSEA. The CDR3 sequence is CSASIAGPYNEQFF. The CDR3 DNA reads TGCAGCGCCTCGATAGCGGGACCCTACAATGAGCAGTTCTTC.

This chain's CDR3 is CSATTGGLAPSNEQFF. CDR3 bases: TGCAGTGCAACTACAGGGGGCTTAGCCCCCTCCAATGAGCAGTTCTTC. The chain recombines TRBV20-1 with TRBJ2-1, with 9 bases fitting TRBD1. The CDR3 extends over 16 amino acids. The germline gives CDR1 DFQATT, CDR2 SNEGSKA (reference sequence). V dropped 6 bases and J dropped 6; count of bases not matched to a gene: 15.

The rearrangement links TRBV7-3 to TRBJ2-2; 8 bases match TRBD2. This CDR3 comprises 17 residues. Trimming took 0 bases from V and 4 from J; bases not matched to a gene: 7. Per germline, CDR1 SGHTA and CDR2 FQGTGA. The CDR3 is CASSLTGGRFGTGELFF. The CDR3, as DNA: TGTGCCAGCAGCTTAACGGGCGGGAGGTTCGGCACCGGGGAGCTGTTTTTT. The full variable domain, with the rest looked up from reference TRBV7-3 and TRBJ2-2, is GAGVSQTPSNKVTEKGKYVELRCDPISGHTALYWYRQSLGQGPEFLIYFQGTGAADDSGLPNDRFFAVRPEGSVSTLKIQRTERGDSAVYLCASSLTGGRFGTGELFFGEGSRLTVL.

This clonotype was counted many times. The V gene is TRBV11-2, the J gene TRBJ2-7; TRBD1 aligns across 9 bases. CDR3 length: 15 residues. Germline V gene data show CDR1 as SGHAT and CDR2 as FQNNGV. Germline trimming cut 4 bases from V and 5 bases from J; bases unmatched to any gene: 9. Written as DNA, the CDR3 is TGTGCCAGCAGCTCCATCAGGACAGGGGCAAACGAGCAGTACTTC. It yields the protein CASSSIRTGANEQYF.

This clonotype was observed a handful of times. This rearrangement joins TRBV6-2 or TRBV6-3 to TRBJ2-6, with 7 bases matching TRBD1. The V gene's germline CDR1 is MNHEY and CDR2 SVGEGT. The CDR3 extends over 15 amino acids. The J segment lost 12 bases and the V segment lost 4 bases, leaving 12 bases of the junction unmatched. CDR3 coding DNA: TGTGCCAGCAGTTCTGGGACAGTGAAACCCGGCGTCCTGACTTTC. This gives the protein CASSSGTVKPGVLTF.

This clonotype was counted between two and nine times. This chain joins TRBV25-1 and TRBJ2-1; maybe TRBD2 (6 bases). Germline CDR1 reads MGHDK; CDR2 reads SYGVNS. The CDR3 extends over 14 amino acids. Trimming removed 5 bases at V and 3 bases at J, with 11 bases between. This CDR3 is CASSNRDFYNEQFF. The CDR3 nucleotides are TGTGCCAGCAGTAACCGGGACTTCTACAATGAGCAGTTCTTC.

This clonotype has just a few counts. This chain joins TRBV7-9 and TRBJ2-5, with D possibly being TRBD2 (5 bases). V was shortened by 6 bases and J by 3 bases, with 11 bases between the two germline ends. The CDR3 has 13 amino acids. Germline V gene lookup returns CDR1 SEHNR and CDR2 FQNEAQ (reference sequence). The DNA for the CDR3 is TGTGCCAGCAGACTGGGAGTAGAAGAGACCCAGTACTTC. It encodes CASRLGVEETQYF.

J is TRBJ2-1 and V is TRBV7-2, with D uncertain. V was trimmed by 3 bases and J by 7 bases, leaving 7 bases between them. Germline V lookup: CDR1 SGHTA, CDR2 FQGNSA. This CDR3 contains 12 residues. The CDR3 region is CASSFYSNEQFF. The CDR3 bases are TGTGCCAGCAGCTTTTACAGTAATGAGCAGTTCTTC.

This clonotype was seen more than once but under ten times. The chain links TRBV10-2 to TRBJ2-5; D possibly corresponds to TRBD1 (7 bases). This CDR3 is built from 14 residues. Trimming removed 3 bases at V and 5 bases at J, with 13 bases between. Germline CDR1 WSHSY, CDR2 SAAADI. The CDR3 DNA reads as TGCGCCAGCAGTGACCGGGACAGCGGGGAGACCCAGTACTTC. This codes for CASSDRDSGETQYF.

In this sample, this clonotype turned up a few times. The J gene is TRBJ2-4, the V gene TRBV7-2; TRBD2 matches at 11 bases. The V and J ends lost 4 bases and 4 bases, in that order; junction bases with no gene match: 9. Germline-derived CDR1 and CDR2 are SGHTA and FQGNSA. CDR3 size: 17 residues. CDR3 sequence reads: CASSSYPIAGGKNIQYF. CDR3 in DNA: TGTGCCAGCAGCTCCTATCCGATAGCGGGGGGGAAAAACATTCAGTACTTC.

This clonotype was picked up a small number of times. The chain recombines TRBV28 with TRBJ2-1; D is possibly TRBD2 (5 bases). The V end lost 10 bases, the J end lost 2 bases, and 21 bases lay between the germline ends. CDR1 is MDHEN, CDR2 SYDVKM, per germline. This CDR3 region has 16 residues. The CDR3 sequence is CATNRLTLSPYNEQFF. The CDR3 DNA is TGTGCCACCAACCGACTAACCTTATCGCCCTACAATGAGCAGTTCTTC. Full variable domain (outside the CDR3, taken from reference TRBV28 and TRBJ2-1): DVKVTQSSRYLVKRTGEKVFLECVQDMDHENMFWYRQDPGLGLRLIYFSYDVKMKEKGDIPEGYSVSREKKERFSLILESASTNQTSMYLCATNRLTLSPYNEQFFGPGTRLTVL.

This clonotype was seen only a few times. The chain is built from TRBV4-3 and TRBJ2-1, with TRBD2 as a possible D gene (6 bases). Trimming stripped 4 bases from V and 4 bases from J, with 14 bases between. The CDR3 extends over 15 amino acids. In germline, CDR1 is LGHNA, CDR2 YSLEER. DNA for the CDR3: TGCGCCAGCAGCCCGGGGGTGTTTTCTTACAATGAGCAGTTCTTC. Amino acids: CASSPGVFSYNEQFF.

The gene calls are TRBV27 and TRBJ1-2, with D possibly matching TRBD1 (5 bases). Germline CDR1 reads MNHEY; CDR2 reads SMNVEV (reference sequence). The CDR3 loop spans 15 amino acids. V dropped 0 bases and J dropped 4 bases, with 12 bases sitting between them. The CDR3 bases are TGTGCCAGCAGTTTATCGCCCAGGGTGGGCTATGGCTACACCTTC. It is translated as CASSLSPRVGYGYTF.

The chain joins TRBV4-1 to TRBJ2-7, with TRBD2 matching over 7 bases. Germline trimming cut 1 base from V and 2 bases from J; bases unmatched to any gene: 5. Germline V gives CDR1 MGHRA, CDR2 YSYEKL. This CDR3 region has 15 residues. CDR3: CASSQGERGTYEQYF. The DNA for the CDR3 is TGCGCCAGCAGCCAAGGGGAGCGGGGAACCTACGAGCAGTACTTC.

On this clonotype: An end of the junction differs from the germline gene, which may be a read error. The chain joins TRBV12-3 or TRBV12-4 to TRBJ1-5; no clear D gene. The CDR3 has 13 amino acids. For the CDR3, the DNA is TGTGCCAGCAGTTTCCTAGGGTACGCCGCGCGGGATTTT. As protein: CASSFLGYAARDF.

This clonotype was counted many times. The chain links TRBV6-1 to TRBJ2-1; possible D gene TRBD2, 6 bases. The V end lost 6 bases, the J end lost 0 bases, and 12 bases lay between the germline ends. This CDR3 contains 15 residues. Germline-derived CDR1 and CDR2 are MNHNS and SASEGT. CDR3 nucleotides: TGTGCCAGCAGACTATCCGGGAGCTCCTACAATGAGCAGTTCTTC. Encoded protein: CASRLSGSSYNEQFF.